This T cell receptor beta chain was retrieved from a study of cytomegalovirus exposure and HLA in healthy donors. Study as a whole: A subsequent analysis stated that the 120 validation repertoires were run on the same platform as the approximately 710 first-cohort repertoires. Study-wide results and caveats: Three CMV-associated chains were confirmed in vitro to be specific for CMV antigens.

As for this clone: Its target is unknown.

This table comes from immunoSEQ multiplex PCR, and its TCRdb copy is limited to in-frame clones, with some not included. The repertoire includes some 150,000 clones, about nine tenths of them detected once, and about 0.65% sits in the top ten. The length of the CDR3 is 19 residues. The V gene's germline CDR1 is SGDLS and CDR2 YYNGEE. Trimming cost V 3 bases and J 1 base; bases outside gene matches: 9. Sequenced sample: PBMCs. The sequence was collected from a man in his late teens or twenties in good health and CMV-seronegative. V gene TRBV9 combines with J gene TRBJ2-1; 14 bases are shared with TRBD2. The chain's CDR3 is CASSALGTSGSYSYNEQFF. CDR3 nucleotides: TGTGCCAGCAGCGCCCTGGGGACTAGCGGGAGTTATTCCTACAATGAGCAGTTCTTC. The complete variable domain, with remaining parts taken from reference TRBV9 and TRBJ2-1, reads DSGVTQTPKHLITATGQRVTLRCSPRSGDLSVYWYQQSLDQGLQFLIQYYNGEERAKGNILERFSAQQFPDLHSELNLSSLELGDSALYFCASSALGTSGSYSYNEQFFGPGTRLTVL.